One sample yielded the 27 T cell receptor beta chains listed below, sequenced in a study of blood T cell repertoires in COVID-19. TCRdb's copy holds only in-frame clones and misses some; the assay was immunoSEQ multiplex PCR. The data show around 75,000 clones, roughly 90% seen once. Sequenced sample: peripheral blood. The receptors come from a human donor in a cohort sampled during active COVID-19.

V is TRBV9 and J is TRBJ1-2; D is unclear. Germline values: CDR1 SGDLS, CDR2 YYNGEE. The CDR3 loop spans 11 amino acids. Trimming left V 7 bases short and J 3 bases short, with 7 bases between. The CDR3 nucleotides read TGTGCCAGCGGTACTTACTATGGCTACACCTTC. It encodes CASGTYYGYTF.

The chain's CDR3 is CSASKGAGEGDTQYF. For the CDR3, the DNA is TGCAGTGCTAGTAAAGGGGCGGGAGAAGGGGATACGCAGTATTTT. This sequence joins TRBV20-1 and TRBJ2-3; the match to TRBD2 covers 7 bases. The CDR3 covers 15 residues. J was trimmed by 6 bases and V by 3 bases; bases with no gene match: 12. Germline V gene data show CDR1 as DFQATT and CDR2 as SNEGSKA (reference sequence).

The genes are TRBV15 and TRBJ2-1, with 9 bases that match TRBD1. With V trimmed by 2 bases and J by 0 bases, 8 bases remained unmatched. Germline V gene data show CDR1 as LNHNV and CDR2 as YYDKDF (reference sequence). This CDR3 region has 18 residues. CDR3 loop: CATSRHSKTGGSYNEQFF. Here the CDR3 DNA reads TGTGCCACCAGCAGACACTCTAAGACAGGGGGCTCCTACAATGAGCAGTTCTTC.

V is TRBV18 and J is TRBJ1-6, with D possibly TRBD1 on 6 matching bases. Germline V lookup: CDR1 KGHSH, CDR2 LQKENI. The V end lost 3 bases, the J end lost 6 bases, and 9 bases lay between the germline ends. The CDR3 covers 14 residues. This CDR3 reads CASSPGQPNSPLHF. The CDR3 nucleotides are TGTGCCAGCTCACCGGGACAACCTAATTCACCCCTCCACTTT.

This clone was found once. The chain is built from TRBV30 and TRBJ2-6, with D possibly TRBD1 on 6 matching bases. The germline V gene has CDR1 GTSNPN and CDR2 SVGIG (reference sequence). CDR3 size: 14 residues. Trimming removed 1 base from V and 2 bases from J, with 6 bases in between. Here the CDR3 reads CAWSAGAGANVLTF. The CDR3, as DNA: TGTGCCTGGAGTGCAGGGGCTGGGGCCAACGTCCTGACTTTC.

The chain recombines TRBV28 with TRBJ1-1; D gene unclear. The CDR3 consists of 17 residues. The V gene lost 8 bases and the J gene lost 3 bases, with 25 bases spanning the gap. Per germline, CDR1 MDHEN and CDR2 SYDVKM. The chain's CDR3 is CASGIGDTLILDTEAFF. CDR3 DNA sequence: TGTGCCAGCGGGATCGGGGATACACTAATCCTGGACACTGAAGCTTTCTTT.

V usage is TRBV12-3 or TRBV12-4 and J usage is TRBJ2-7; tentative D call: TRBD2 (6 bases). The V and J ends lost 3 bases and 7 bases respectively, with 7 bases between them. The length of the CDR3 is 11 residues. CDR3 nucleotides: TGTGCCAGCAGTTTTCGGGGGGAGCAGTACTTC. Protein sequence: CASSFRGEQYF.

The chain carries TRBV6-5 and TRBJ2-1, with 9 bases aligning to TRBD2. V lost 5 bases, J lost 6 bases, and 2 bases stayed unmatched. The CDR3 runs to 13 residues. Germline CDR1 is MNHEY and CDR2 is SVGAGI. The CDR3 here is CASSLAGTNEQFF. For the CDR3, the DNA is TGTGCCAGCAGTCTAGCGGGAACCAATGAGCAGTTCTTC.

This clone was picked up a small number of times. The chain carries TRBV15 and TRBJ2-3, with TRBD2 identical over 11 bases. The germline V gene has CDR1 LNHNV and CDR2 YYDKDF (reference sequence). V shed 4 bases and J 4 bases; nucleotides not matched to a gene: 4. The length of the CDR3 is 15 residues. The CDR3 nucleotides read TGTGCCACCAGCAATAGCGGGGGGGCCTCAGATACGCAGTATTTT. Translated: CATSNSGGASDTQYF.

V gene TRBV7-9 combines with J gene TRBJ2-2, with 7 nucleotides matching TRBD1. The V segment lost 5 bases and the J segment 7 bases; nucleotides outside the gene matches: 10. This CDR3 has 15 residues. CDR1 and CDR2 from the germline V gene are SEHNR and FQNEAQ (reference sequence). This CDR3 is CASSPTTGMGGELFF. The CDR3 nucleotides are TGTGCCAGCAGCCCGACGACAGGGATGGGCGGGGAGCTGTTTTTT. The full variable domain, with the rest looked up from reference TRBV7-9 and TRBJ2-2, is DTGVSQNPRHKITKRGQNVTFRCDPISEHNRLYWYRQTLGQGPEFLTYFQNEAQLEKSRLLSDRFSAERPKGSFSTLEIQRTEQGDSAMYLCASSPTTGMGGELFFGEGSRLTVL.

This clone was recorded a few times. The CDR3 spells CASSLRRGTEAFF. Here the CDR3 DNA reads TGTGCCAGCAGCTTGCGAAGGGGTACTGAAGCTTTCTTT. The genes are TRBV7-8 and TRBJ1-1; maybe TRBD1 (5 bases). V lost 3 bases and J 5 bases, leaving 10 bases between the germline ends. This CDR3 is built from 13 residues. CDR1 is SGHVS and CDR2 is FQNEAQ in the germline V gene.

The genes are TRBV4-2 and TRBJ2-7; 10 nucleotides match TRBD2. This CDR3 region has 17 residues. The germline V gene encodes CDR1 LGHNA and CDR2 YNFKEQ. The V gene end was trimmed by 0 bases and the J gene end by 2 bases; junction bases not matched to a gene: 7. The DNA of the CDR3 is TGTGCCAGCAGCCAAGAACCGGGACTAGCGAACGCCTACGAGCAGTACTTC. As protein: CASSQEPGLANAYEQYF.

The table lists this clone with a count of one. V usage is TRBV30 and J usage is TRBJ1-2; no clear D gene. V was shortened by 2 bases and J by 3 bases, with 13 bases between the two germline ends. The CDR3 has 14 amino acids. The germline gives CDR1 GTSNPN, CDR2 SVGIG (reference sequence). The CDR3 coding sequence is TGTGCCTGGAGTTCCCGCGGATGGGACTATGGCTACACCTTC. Amino acid sequence: CAWSSRGWDYGYTF.

The chain has TRBV2 and TRBJ2-3; D is perhaps TRBD2 (6 bases). V lost 8 bases and J 0 bases, leaving 12 bases between the germline ends. The CDR3 has 14 residues. From germline, CDR1 is SNHLY and CDR2 FYNNEI. CDR3: CASARRGSTDTQYF. The CDR3 DNA follows: TGTGCCAGCGCCCGTCGGGGGAGCACAGATACGCAGTATTTT.

The V call is TRBV13, the J call TRBJ2-3, with D possibly TRBD2 on 6 matching bases. The CDR3 loop spans 14 amino acids. The germline V and J ends were trimmed by 6 bases and 5 bases, with 15 bases remaining between them. Germline V gene lookup returns CDR1 PRHDT and CDR2 FYEKMQ (reference sequence). The CDR3 spells CASRLRRRVDTQYF. The CDR3 DNA reads TGTGCCAGCAGGTTAAGGAGGAGGGTAGATACGCAGTATTTT.

The rearrangement joins TRBV19 to TRBJ2-3; 7 nucleotides line up with TRBD1. The germline V gene encodes CDR1 LNHDA and CDR2 SQIVND (reference sequence). The junction had 8 bases not matched to a gene; V was cut back by 5 bases and J by 3 bases. The CDR3 spans 15 residues. The chain's CDR3 is CASSERQGTTDTQYF. The CDR3 DNA is TGTGCCAGTAGTGAACGACAGGGTACGACAGATACGCAGTATTTT.

This chain uses TRBV6-5 with TRBJ1-6, with a weak D call TRBD1 (5 bases). Germline CDR1 is MNHEY and CDR2 is SVGAGI. Trimming pared 6 bases from V and 6 bases from J, leaving 6 bases between. The CDR3 spans 12 residues. CDR3 loop: CASSGGNSPLHF. CDR3 sequence (DNA): TGTGCCAGCAGCGGGGGTAATTCACCCCTCCACTTT.

This rearrangement joins TRBV28 to TRBJ2-4, with 8 bases identical to TRBD1. The V gene's germline CDR1 is MDHEN and CDR2 SYDVKM. CDR3 length: 15 amino acids. V shed 4 bases, J shed 6 bases, and the junction held 8 bases outside the gene matches. The CDR3 DNA reads TGTGCCAGCAGTTCCGGCGGGACAGGAGCAAACATTCAGTACTTC. The encoded protein is CASSSGGTGANIQYF.

The gene calls are TRBV14 and TRBJ2-3; D is undetermined. V was cut by 4 bases and J by 1 base, with 9 bases left in between. The V gene's germline CDR1 is SGHDN and CDR2 FVKESK. This CDR3 is built from 14 residues. In nucleotides, the CDR3 is TGTGCCAGCAGCCCTCTACGAGGCACAGATACGCAGTATTTT. Its translation: CASSPLRGTDTQYF.

This clone turned up a few times. CDR3 residues: CSVDRERAFF. The CDR3, as DNA: TGCAGCGTTGATCGGGAACGGGCTTTCTTT. The rearrangement joins TRBV29-1 to TRBJ1-1; no definite D call. The germline gives CDR1 SQVTM, CDR2 ANQGSEA. This CDR3 region has 10 residues. V was cut by 3 bases and J by 11 bases, with 10 bases left in between.

The chain employs TRBV2 and TRBJ2-6; no definite D call. Germline values: CDR1 SNHLY, CDR2 FYNNEI. V gave up 6 bases and J gave up 4 bases, with 7 bases separating them. The CDR3 extends over 13 amino acids. In DNA, the CDR3 is TGTGCCAGCAGGGTCCTAGGGGCCAACGTCCTGACTTTC. Translating gives CASRVLGANVLTF.

This chain links TRBV4-3 with TRBJ1-1, with a weak D call TRBD1 (5 bases). Germline V gene sequence: CDR1 LGHNA, CDR2 YSLEER. There are 14 residues in the CDR3. V lost 0 bases to trimming and J lost 12 bases, with 17 bases between them. CDR3 coding DNA: TGCGCCAGCAGCCAAGATGTAACGGGGGTCGTGCCTTTCTTT. Protein product: CASSQDVTGVVPFF.

The chain recombines TRBV4-1 with TRBJ1-2; D is unclear. V dropped 7 bases and J dropped 2 bases, with 17 bases sitting between them. CDR1 MGHRA and CDR2 YSYEKL come from the germline V gene. The length of the CDR3 is 15 residues. The CDR3 here is CASNFGPGQNYGYTF. The CDR3 region has the DNA TGCGCCAGCAACTTTGGCCCAGGTCAAAACTATGGCTACACCTTC.

The V and J genes are TRBV7-9 and TRBJ2-7; D unresolved. The CDR3 has 14 residues. The V end was cut by 1 base, the J end by 5 bases, with 12 bases between. The germline V gene encodes CDR1 SEHNR and CDR2 FQNEAQ (reference sequence). The DNA for the CDR3 is TGTGCCAGCAGCTTAGTTTCAGGTTCCGACGAGCAGTACTTC. Translated, it gives CASSLVSGSDEQYF.

V is TRBV7-2 and J is TRBJ1-5, with TRBD1 matching over 7 bases. This CDR3 has 13 residues. The V segment lost 5 bases and the J segment 7 bases; nucleotides outside the gene matches: 5. Germline CDR1 and CDR2: SGHTA and FQGNSA. CDR3 in amino acids: CASSEGARQPQHF. The CDR3 nucleotides read TGTGCCAGCAGCGAGGGGGCGCGGCAGCCCCAGCATTTT. Full variable domain (outside the CDR3, taken from reference TRBV7-2 and TRBJ1-5): GAGVSQSPSNKVTEKGKDVELRCDPISGHTALYWYRQSLGQGLEFLIYFQGNSAPDKSGLPSDRFSAERTGGSVSTLTIQRTQQEDSAVYLCASSEGARQPQHFGDGTRLSIL.

The V and J genes are TRBV11-2 and TRBJ2-7; 7 bases map to TRBD2. In germline, CDR1 is SGHAT, CDR2 FQNNGV. Unmatched junction bases numbered 6, after V lost 1 base and J lost 3 bases. The CDR3 is 15 amino acids. CDR3 region: CASSLGSSGFYEQYF. In DNA, the CDR3 is TGTGCCAGCAGCTTAGGTTCTAGCGGATTCTACGAGCAGTACTTC.

This chain connects TRBV5-4 to TRBJ2-7, with 8 positions matching TRBD1. Trimming cost V 4 bases and J 6 bases; bases outside gene matches: 12. The CDR3 extends over 15 amino acids. Germline loops: CDR1 SGHNT, CDR2 YYREEE (reference sequence). CDR3 loop: CASSARTGTGAEQYF. The CDR3 nucleotides are TGTGCCAGCAGCGCACGCACCGGGACAGGAGCCGAGCAGTACTTC.